This TCR beta chain was obtained from a study of blood T cell repertoires in COVID-19. Study context: Collection of acute and convalescent COVID-19 samples took place in the United States, Italy and Spain. PBMCs, B-cell-depleted T cells, or T cells were the source of the cDNA or gDNA that made up the material.

Study processing details: Cell counts per sample came from amplifying reference gene primers. TCRdb keeps only in-frame clones here, not all; method: immunoSEQ multiplex PCR. V, J and clone size reflect that table, while D and trimming were determined from the DNA. The sample lists roughly 250,000 clones; roughly 84% were seen once. The sample taken for sequencing was peripheral blood. This clonotype was obtained from a woman between 40 and 55 years old who had recovered from COVID-19.

The CDR3 is CASRPTGAARNQPQHF. The CDR3 DNA reads TGTGCCAGCAGACCGACTGGGGCAGCCCGCAATCAGCCCCAGCATTTT. The chain is built from TRBV27 and TRBJ1-5; D might be TRBD1 (5 bases). The CDR3 contains 16 residues. Trimming pared 6 bases from V and 2 bases from J, leaving 17 bases between. The germline CDR1 and CDR2 sequences are MNHEY and SMNVEV (reference sequence).